This T cell receptor beta chain was sequenced during a study of cytomegalovirus exposure and HLA in healthy donors. The PCR used 60 Vbeta and 13 Jbeta primers. Profiling relied on immunoSEQ multiplex PCR, and the TCRdb table lists in-frame clones only, not all of them. The sample holds about 120,000 clones, around three quarters seen once. V was pared by 6 bases and J by 9 bases, with 18 bases between. The CDR3 has 14 residues. In this sample, this clone turned up once. This clonotype was obtained from a woman aged 30 to 39 in good health and CMV-seropositive. Sequencing used PBMCs. The chain is built from TRBV23-1 and TRBJ2-4; maybe TRBD1 (5 bases). TRBV23-1 is an open reading frame, and its role is uncertain. The CDR3 DNA is TGCGCCAGCAGCCCTAGGGGCCAGCTGGTCATTCAGTACTTC. Translating gives CASSPRGQLVIQYF.